Sequencing of this T cell receptor (beta chain) was carried out in a study of cytomegalovirus exposure and HLA in healthy donors. The junction had 13 bases not matched to a gene; V was cut back by 3 bases and J by 4 bases. The CDR3 consists of 17 residues. With 60 Vbeta and 13 Jbeta primers, the PCR was carried out. Assay used: immunoSEQ multiplex PCR; TCRdb lists only in-frame clones, some missing. The data show about 170,000 clones, 65% to 85% seen once. This clone was recorded a few times. The J gene is TRBJ2-5, the V gene TRBV23-1; 8 nucleotides line up with TRBD2. TRBV23-1 is labeled an ORF, and its function is uncertain. Sequenced input: PBMCs. This TCR derives from a male donor in good health and CMV-seronegative. The CDR3 DNA reads TGCGCCAGCAGTCAGGGGACTAGTAGGCCCCCCAGAGAGACCCAGTACTTC. Translated, it gives CASSQGTSRPPRETQYF.